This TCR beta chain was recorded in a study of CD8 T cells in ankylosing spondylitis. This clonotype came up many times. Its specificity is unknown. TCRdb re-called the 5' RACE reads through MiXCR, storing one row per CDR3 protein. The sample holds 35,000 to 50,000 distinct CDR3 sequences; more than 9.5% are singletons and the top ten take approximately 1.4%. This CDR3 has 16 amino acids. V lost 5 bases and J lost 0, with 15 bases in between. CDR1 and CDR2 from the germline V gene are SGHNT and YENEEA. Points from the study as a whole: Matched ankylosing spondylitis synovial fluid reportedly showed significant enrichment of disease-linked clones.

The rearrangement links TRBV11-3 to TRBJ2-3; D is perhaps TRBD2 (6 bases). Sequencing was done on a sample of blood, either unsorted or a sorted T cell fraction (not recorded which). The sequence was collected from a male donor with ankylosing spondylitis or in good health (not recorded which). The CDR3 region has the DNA TGTGCCAGCAGCCCTGGGAGGCGAGATAGCACAGATACGCAGTATTTT. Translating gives CASSPGRRDSTDTQYF.